This is a list of T cell receptor beta chains from one sample in a study of T cells in Graves' hyperthyroidism and ophthalmopathy. TCRdb reprocessed the multiplex PCR reads via MiXCR and lists one record per CDR3 protein. This sample has more than 550,000 distinct CDR3 sequences, with approximately 15% found just once. The specimen sequenced was blood. The origin of the receptors is a man in his fifties or sixties with Graves' hyperthyroidism. CDR3s include the opening cysteine and the closing phenylalanine or tryptophan. Fields, in order: D gene, V gene, clone size, CDR3 protein. The D gene is left open where the match is weak. Not all rows give a size; the values are once, few, many and, for expanded clones, a class.

d_gene: TRBD1; v_gene: TRBV15; abundance: few; CDR3aa: CATAGGRGLYEQYF
d_gene: TRBD2; v_gene: TRBV20-1; abundance: NA; CDR3aa: CSARDSSGRRAYEQYF
d_gene: NA; v_gene: TRBV6-2/TRBV6-3; abundance: many; CDR3aa: CASSYSEGYEQYF
d_gene: NA; v_gene: TRBV28; abundance: many; CDR3aa: CASSSQSGTDTQYF
d_gene: NA; v_gene: TRBV29-1; abundance: few; CDR3aa: CSVDRGGTGELFF
d_gene: NA; v_gene: TRBV29-1; abundance: NA; CDR3aa: CSVEARGGSYEQYF
d_gene: TRBD1; v_gene: TRBV7-6; abundance: few; CDR3aa: CASSRNPTGVETQYF
d_gene: TRBD1; v_gene: TRBV18; abundance: NA; CDR3aa: CASSPQTGVQETQYF
d_gene: NA; v_gene: TRBV5-1; abundance: many; CDR3aa: CASSPSSTGWGRLSDETQYF
d_gene: TRBD1; v_gene: TRBV27; abundance: few; CDR3aa: CASSHDRVPGNTIYF
d_gene: NA; v_gene: TRBV2; abundance: many; CDR3aa: CATLKDGNTEAFF
d_gene: TRBD2; v_gene: TRBV12-5; abundance: many; CDR3aa: CASGLVRGGRVDEQFF
d_gene: NA; v_gene: TRBV7-2; abundance: NA; CDR3aa: CASSLRRISTDTQYF
d_gene: TRBD1; v_gene: TRBV27; abundance: many; CDR3aa: CASSPLGTDGYTF
d_gene: NA; v_gene: TRBV28; abundance: many; CDR3aa: CASSSPYRTGELFF
d_gene: NA; v_gene: TRBV5-1; abundance: NA; CDR3aa: CASSPPPWPNEQFF
d_gene: TRBD2; v_gene: TRBV5-1; abundance: many; CDR3aa: CASSPQPSGAYNEQFF
d_gene: TRBD1; v_gene: TRBV10-3; abundance: many; CDR3aa: CAISGQGKLYNEQFF
d_gene: NA; v_gene: TRBV27; abundance: many; CDR3aa: CASRGPIEQYF
d_gene: NA; v_gene: TRBV30; abundance: many; CDR3aa: CAWRGRGSYEQYF
d_gene: NA; v_gene: TRBV11-2; abundance: many; CDR3aa: CASSLVDEYEQYF
d_gene: TRBD2; v_gene: TRBV20-1; abundance: NA; CDR3aa: CSARGTSGSIGEQYF
d_gene: NA; v_gene: TRBV2; abundance: many; CDR3aa: CASRWIPNRSANTGELFF
d_gene: NA; v_gene: TRBV28; abundance: many; CDR3aa: CASSLPLTHDTQYF
d_gene: TRBD2; v_gene: TRBV27; abundance: many; CDR3aa: CASRGLAGRQETQYF
d_gene: TRBD2; v_gene: TRBV12-3/TRBV12-4; abundance: many; CDR3aa: CASSGLAGVYEQYF
d_gene: NA; v_gene: TRBV7-9; abundance: many; CDR3aa: CASSLGRTVSNTEAFF
d_gene: NA; v_gene: TRBV4-3; abundance: NA; CDR3aa: CASSQGGGWQETQYF
d_gene: NA; v_gene: TRBV27; abundance: many; CDR3aa: CASSFHHSNQPQHF
d_gene: NA; v_gene: TRBV5-5; abundance: NA; CDR3aa: CASIHRFPSYEQYF
d_gene: NA; v_gene: TRBV19; abundance: NA; CDR3aa: CASRIRLTGELFF
d_gene: NA; v_gene: TRBV2; abundance: many; CDR3aa: CASSDWVAKNIQYF
d_gene: NA; v_gene: TRBV7-2; abundance: NA; CDR3aa: CASSLARSAYEQYF
d_gene: NA; v_gene: TRBV11-1; abundance: NA; CDR3aa: CASSGGGNLPYNEQFF
d_gene: NA; v_gene: TRBV7-3; abundance: few; CDR3aa: CASSSLQSSYNEQFF
d_gene: TRBD2; v_gene: TRBV9; abundance: many; CDR3aa: CASSASGTSSHEQFF
d_gene: TRBD2; v_gene: TRBV13; abundance: many; CDR3aa: CASSLHLAGGTTDTQYF
d_gene: TRBD1; v_gene: TRBV6-1; abundance: few; CDR3aa: CASLYQGAGEKLFF
d_gene: TRBD2; v_gene: TRBV12-3/TRBV12-4; abundance: once; CDR3aa: CASSRTSGTYAYQETQYF
d_gene: TRBD2; v_gene: TRBV7-9; abundance: NA; CDR3aa: CASSLASGIYEEYF
d_gene: TRBD2; v_gene: TRBV7-2; abundance: many; CDR3aa: CASSRQLIAGGRADTQYF
d_gene: NA; v_gene: TRBV12-3/TRBV12-4; abundance: many; CDR3aa: CASRPTGFYGYTF
d_gene: TRBD1; v_gene: TRBV2; abundance: many; CDR3aa: CASRSPGTAGDTQYF
d_gene: NA; v_gene: TRBV5-1; abundance: NA; CDR3aa: CASSLGVWETRNTEAFF
d_gene: NA; v_gene: TRBV6-1; abundance: many; CDR3aa: CASSFNRNTEAFF
d_gene: NA; v_gene: TRBV20-1; abundance: few; CDR3aa: CSAVDIGEKLFF
d_gene: NA; v_gene: TRBV7-8; abundance: NA; CDR3aa: CASSLGIADNTGELFF
d_gene: NA; v_gene: TRBV6-5; abundance: many; CDR3aa: CASSYYPGDVYGYTF
d_gene: TRBD1; v_gene: TRBV5-1; abundance: many; CDR3aa: CASSKGQGSTDTQYF
d_gene: NA; v_gene: TRBV2; abundance: many; CDR3aa: CASSRTGYGYTF
d_gene: TRBD1; v_gene: TRBV27; abundance: many; CDR3aa: CASSSHQGGGYTF
d_gene: NA; v_gene: TRBV7-9; abundance: few; CDR3aa: CASSLEVRGSNYGYTF
d_gene: NA; v_gene: TRBV28; abundance: few; CDR3aa: CASSFGFTSYGYTF
d_gene: TRBD2; v_gene: TRBV12-3/TRBV12-4; abundance: many; CDR3aa: CASRSSGRAKDYEQYF